This is a list of T cell receptor beta chains from one sample in a study of CD4 T cells in relation to SARS-CoV-2 and coronaviruses. Assay: immunoSEQ multiplex PCR; the TCRdb copy retains only in-frame clones and omits some. The data contain around 11,000 clones, approximately 69% of them singletons. Their cognate antigens are unknown. Sequencing was performed on CD4+ T cells from PBMCs, cultured in vitro. The source of these receptors is a human donor in good health. Both conserved end residues are part of each CDR3. D genes are given only for firm matches. Size values are once, few and many counts, or a class for expanded clones, and some rows have none.

size	D	V	J	CDR3	DNA
once	.	TRBV11-3	TRBJ2-3	CASSIRGDTQYF	TGTGCCAGCAGCATCCGCGGGGATACGCAGTATTTT
.	.	TRBV7-2	TRBJ2-7	CASSGTLPYEQYF	TGTGCCAGCAGCGGCACCTTACCCTACGAGCAGTACTTC
.	TRBD2	TRBV4-3	TRBJ2-3	CASSQASGSGGDTQYF	TGCGCCAGCAGCCAAGCTAGCGGGTCTGGAGGAGATACGCAGTATTTT
.	.	TRBV4-3	TRBJ1-1	CASSQDEVNTEAFF	TGCGCCAGCAGCCAAGATGAGGTGAACACTGAAGCTTTCTTT
few	TRBD1	TRBV7-9	TRBJ2-7	CASSKDRGLGQYF	TGTGCCAGCAGCAAGGACAGGGGATTAGGGCAGTACTTC
.	TRBD1	TRBV18	TRBJ2-5	CASSPGTEETQYF	TGTGCCAGCTCACCCGGGACAGAAGAGACCCAGTACTTC
.	TRBD2	TRBV10-3	TRBJ2-1	CAISEGVGTSGSTNEQFF	TGTGCCATCAGTGAAGGGGTTGGGACTAGCGGGAGTACCAATGAGCAGTTCTTC
.	.	TRBV3-1/TRBV3-2	TRBJ2-5	CASSQGPGGGLETQYF	TGTGCCAGCAGCCAAGGTCCGGGAGGGGGCTTAGAGACCCAGTACTTC
.	.	TRBV5-5	TRBJ1-3	CASSWGSGGNSGNTIYF	TGTGCCAGCAGCTGGGGGTCGGGGGGGAACTCTGGAAACACCATATATTTT
.	.	TRBV7-2	TRBJ2-2	CASSPRLTGELFF	TGTGCCAGCAGCCCTAGACTAACCGGGGAGCTGTTTTTT
.	TRBD2	TRBV18	TRBJ2-7	CASSPLAGGPYEQYF	TGTGCCAGCTCACCACTAGCGGGAGGGCCGTACGAGCAGTACTTC